These T cell receptor beta chains were read from a single sample in a study of OX40 agonist ivuxolimab in advanced cancers. The method was immunoSEQ multiplex PCR; TCRdb's version includes in-frame clones alone and lacks a portion of them. This sample has about 60,000 clones, with under 95% found just once. The sequences come from CD4+ or CD8+ T cells sorted from blood, collected in a trial of the OX40 agonist ivuxolimab. All receptors derive from an adult with an advanced solid tumor such as melanoma, head and neck, liver or kidney cancer. Each CDR3 is given without its conserved first and last residue. D genes are given only for firm matches. For some rows the clone size is stated as once, few or many, or as a class when expanded; others skip it.

once,.,TRBJ2-5,TRBV7-2,ASSPVFRETQY
.,.,TRBJ1-1,TRBV30,AWGAGNTEAF
.,TRBD1,TRBJ2-6,TRBV5-6,ASSLSGTGYGANVLT
.,.,TRBJ1-1,TRBV5-1,ASSLARTVMNTEAF
.,TRBD2,TRBJ2-3,TRBV10-2,ASSPSGVTDTQY
.,.,.,TRBV7-2,ASTSTGRGEQY
.,TRBD1,TRBJ2-5,TRBV10-2,ASRGQGALETQY
.,.,TRBJ2-5,TRBV28,ASSLGGAGHQETQY
once,TRBD2,TRBJ2-7,TRBV27,ASSPYLLSGRAHEQY
.,.,TRBJ2-2,TRBV9,ASSVDPGRDTGELF
.,.,TRBJ1-1,TRBV7-9,ASSLGVLGRTEAF
.,TRBD2,TRBJ2-1,TRBV7-7,ASSPGSGISYNEQF